The 5 T cell receptor beta chains in this list originate from one sample, sequenced in a study of regulatory T cells in long-lasting Graves disease. Arm-PCR with iRepertoire HTBI primers amplified the CDR3 regions for these TCR beta libraries. Using its own MiXCR run on the multiplex PCR reads, TCRdb lists one record per CDR3 protein. The sample holds 450,000 or so distinct CDR3 sequences, around a fifth seen once. Specified time point: persistent/refractory GD, antithyroid drugs over 5 years with positive TRAb. The TCR library used RNA extracted from PBMCs. Material: peripheral blood mononuclear cells (PBMCs), obtained when the disease was refractory, from a patient treated with antithyroid drugs. The source of these receptors is a female donor with Graves disease.

The chain carries TRBV9 and TRBJ1-4; 7 nucleotides agree with TRBD1. V was pared by 4 bases and J by 8 bases, with 8 bases of the junction left unmatched. CDR1 SGDLS and CDR2 YYNGEE come from the germline V gene. The CDR3 has 14 amino acids. The CDR3 DNA sequence: TGTGCCAGCAGCCCAGGCGACAGGGCGGAAAAACTGTTTTTT. Translation: CASSPGDRAEKLFF.

V and J are TRBV20-1 and TRBJ2-7; D gene ambiguous. With 1 base removed from V and 4 bases from J, the gap between germline ends came to 11 bases. The CDR3 covers 13 residues. Germline CDR1 DFQATT, CDR2 SNEGSKA (reference sequence). The CDR3 DNA sequence: TGCAGTGCTAGAGCTCAGAGTTTATACGAGCAGTACTTC. Translating it yields CSARAQSLYEQYF.

This clonotype was seen ten or more times. Germline and junction disagree at one end, which may indicate a read error. V and J are TRBV5-1 and TRBJ2-7; 8 bases align to TRBD1. This CDR3 spans 13 amino acids. Germline V gene lookup returns CDR1 SGHRS and CDR2 YFSETQ. The CDR3 DNA sequence: TGTGCCAGCAGGCGGACAGGGACCTACGAGCAGTACTTC. Its translation is CASRRTGTYEQYF.

In this sample, this clonotype turned up many times. This rearrangement joins TRBV2 to TRBJ2-5; D not certain. CDR3 length: 17 residues. CDR1 is SNHLY, CDR2 FYNNEI, per germline. V was pared by 4 bases and J by 3 bases, with 21 bases between. CDR3: CASSVRVPRWSEETQYF. DNA for the CDR3: TGTGCCAGCAGTGTTCGGGTTCCTCGGTGGTCGGAAGAGACCCAGTACTTC.

This clonotype was counted ten times or more. This chain links TRBV19 with TRBJ2-5, with 7 positions matching TRBD1. Germline V gene lookup returns CDR1 LNHDA and CDR2 SQIVND (reference sequence). J lost 5 bases, V lost 6 bases, and 6 bases had no gene match. CDR3 size: 13 residues. The CDR3 nucleotides read TGTGCCAGTAGGAGAGGGGGCGCGGAGACCCAGTACTTC. Translating gives CASRRGGAETQYF.